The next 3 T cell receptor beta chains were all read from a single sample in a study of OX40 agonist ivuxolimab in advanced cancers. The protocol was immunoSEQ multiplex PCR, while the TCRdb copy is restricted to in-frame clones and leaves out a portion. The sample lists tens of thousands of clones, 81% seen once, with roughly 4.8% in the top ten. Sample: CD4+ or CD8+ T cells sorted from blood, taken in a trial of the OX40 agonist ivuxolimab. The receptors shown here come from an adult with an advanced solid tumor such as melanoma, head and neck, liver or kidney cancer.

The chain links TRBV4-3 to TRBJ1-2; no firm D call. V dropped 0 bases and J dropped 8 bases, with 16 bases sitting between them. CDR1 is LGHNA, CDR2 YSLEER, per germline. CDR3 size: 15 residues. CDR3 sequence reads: CASSQERERYYGYTF. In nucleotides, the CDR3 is TGCGCCAGCAGCCAAGAAAGGGAACGATATTACGGCTACACCTTC.

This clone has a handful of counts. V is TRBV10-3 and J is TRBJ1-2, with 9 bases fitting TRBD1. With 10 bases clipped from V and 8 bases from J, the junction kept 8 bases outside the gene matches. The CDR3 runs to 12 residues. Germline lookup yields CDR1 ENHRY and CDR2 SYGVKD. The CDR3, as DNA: TGTGCCACCATAGGGACAGGGAGAGGCTACACCTTC. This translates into CATIGTGRGYTF.

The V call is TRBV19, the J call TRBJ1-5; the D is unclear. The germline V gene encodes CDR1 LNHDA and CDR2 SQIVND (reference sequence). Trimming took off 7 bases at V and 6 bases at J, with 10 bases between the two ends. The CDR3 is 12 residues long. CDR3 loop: CASNGVAQPQHF. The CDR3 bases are TGTGCCAGTAACGGGGTGGCTCAGCCCCAGCATTTT.